These T cell receptor beta chains were read from a single sample in a study of blood T cell repertoires in COVID-19. TCRdb's table, derived via immunoSEQ multiplex PCR, lists solely in-frame clones and lacks some. The sample records 190,000 or so clones, about nine tenths being singletons. Sample: PBMCs or T cells enriched from blood (not recorded which). The receptors come from a woman in her 30s who had recovered from COVID-19. Both conserved end residues are part of each CDR3. A D gene is named only where the DNA matches it firmly. Clone size is stated in some rows and not others, as once, few, many or a class when expanded.

.	TRBV15	TRBJ1-3	.	TGTGCCACCAGCAGACCAGGGACCGGGACTAGAAACACCATATATTTT	CATSRPGTGTRNTIYF
.	TRBV29-1	TRBJ2-1	TRBD2	TGCAGCGTTGAACGGCTAGCGGATAACAATGAGCAGTTCTTC	CSVERLADNNEQFF
.	TRBV10-2	TRBJ1-1	.	TGCGCCAGCAGTGCAGGAAACACTGAAGCTTTCTTT	CASSAGNTEAFF
.	TRBV18	TRBJ1-2	.	TGTGCCAGCTCAGACAGGAGAAGCCTCGATGGCTACACCTTC	CASSDRRSLDGYTF
.	TRBV4-2	TRBJ2-7	TRBD2	TGTGCCAGCAGCCAAGATAGGTCTCTGCGGGAGAAATACGAGCAGTACTTC	CASSQDRSLREKYEQYF
.	TRBV9	TRBJ2-3	TRBD2	TGTGCCAGCAGCGCACTAGGGACTAGCCCATTTCCAGATACGCAGTATTTT	CASSALGTSPFPDTQYF
.	TRBV29-1	TRBJ1-4	TRBD1	TGCAGCGTTTCTCGCACAGGGGCCACTAATGAAAAACTGTTTTTT	CSVSRTGATNEKLFF
.	TRBV6-2/TRBV6-3	TRBJ2-5	TRBD2	TGTGCCAGCAGTAACTCTGGACTAGCCCAAGAGACCCAGTACTTC	CASSNSGLAQETQYF
.	TRBV18	TRBJ2-7	TRBD1	TGTGCCAGCTCATTCGAACCCGGGACAGGGGTCTACGAGCAGTACTTC	CASSFEPGTGVYEQYF
many	TRBV2	TRBJ1-2	.	TGTGCCAGCAGTGAACAGGATTATGGCTACACCTTC	CASSEQDYGYTF
.	TRBV7-2	TRBJ2-5	.	TGTGCCAGCAGCTTAGGACAGCCCCGCGAGACCCAGTACTTC	CASSLGQPRETQYF
few	TRBV15	TRBJ1-1	.	TGTGCCACCAACCGAGAGAGCAGGATGAACACTGAAGCTTTCTTT	CATNRESRMNTEAFF
.	TRBV9	TRBJ1-3	.	TGTGCCAGCAGCCTAAGGGACACTGGAAACACCATATATTTT	CASSLRDTGNTIYF
.	TRBV5-1	TRBJ2-7	TRBD1	TGCGCCAGCAGGTGGACAGGGGGAACCTACGAGCAGTACTTC	CASRWTGGTYEQYF
.	TRBV7-2	TRBJ2-1	.	TGTGCCAGCAGCTTAGACCCTAGTAGACACAATGAGCAGTTCTTC	CASSLDPSRHNEQFF
.	TRBV5-5	TRBJ2-1	TRBD2	TGTGCCAGCAGGGGGGGGAGCTCACCCGCTGAGCAGTTCTTC	CASRGGSSPAEQFF
.	TRBV5-4	TRBJ2-3	TRBD2	TGTGCCAGCAGCTTGAATGGCGGGAGGGCGGGAGATACGCAGTATTTT	CASSLNGGRAGDTQYF
.	TRBV2	TRBJ1-1	.	TGTGCCAGCAGTGGTAGGGGCAGGAATGAAGCTTTCTTT	CASSGRGRNEAFF
.	TRBV29-1	TRBJ2-6	.	TGCAGCGTTGGCGGGACTGGGGCCAACGTCCTGACTTTC	CSVGGTGANVLTF
.	TRBV19	TRBJ2-7	TRBD1	TGTGCCAGTAGTTCTCAGACAGGGGGCGGGTACGAGCAGTACTTC	CASSSQTGGGYEQYF
.	TRBV12-3/TRBV12-4	TRBJ1-2	.	TGTGCCAGCAGTTATGGGGCTGGCTACACCTTC	CASSYGAGYTF
.	TRBV19	TRBJ2-7	.	TGTGCCAGTAGAATGGCCGGGGACTCCTACGAGCAGTACTTC	CASRMAGDSYEQYF
.	TRBV21-1	TRBJ1-2	.	TGTGCCAGCAGCAAAGCGCAGCGACCGATCTATGGCTACACCTTC	CASSKAQRPIYGYTF
.	TRBV18	TRBJ2-5	.	TGTGCCAGCTCACTACGAGGGCAAGAGACCCAGTACTTC	CASSLRGQETQYF
.	TRBV6-5	TRBJ1-1	.	TGTGCCAGCAGTTACTCTAGGCGGGGGGGTAGCACTGAAGCTTTCTTT	CASSYSRRGGSTEAFF
.	TRBV2	TRBJ1-5	.	TGTGCCAGCAGTGAAGAAGGAGGGGATCAGCCCCAGCATTTT	CASSEEGGDQPQHF
.	TRBV5-1	TRBJ2-5	.	TGCGCCAGCCGGAGTGTGGAGACCCAGTACTTC	CASRSVETQYF
.	TRBV10-3	TRBJ1-2	.	TGTGCCATCAGTGCTCCTATAGGAGGGAGTAGAGGCTACACCTTC	CAISAPIGGSRGYTF
.	TRBV7-3	TRBJ1-1	TRBD1	TGTGCCAGCAGCTTGTTCGGACAGGGTAAAAACACTGAAGCTTTCTTT	CASSLFGQGKNTEAFF
.	TRBV5-1	TRBJ1-6	TRBD1	TGCGCCAGCAGAAAAGGACAGGGGGAGTCACCCCTCCACTTT	CASRKGQGESPLHF
many	TRBV15	TRBJ2-7	TRBD1	TGTGCCACCAGCAGAGATGACACGGCAGGGGGCTACGAGCAGTACTTC	CATSRDDTAGGYEQYF
once	TRBV23-1	TRBJ2-4	.	TGCGCCAGCAGTCAACCCTCAAAGGACACTGCCAAAAACATTCAGTACTTC	CASSQPSKDTAKNIQYF
.	TRBV7-2	TRBJ2-5	.	TGTGCCAGCAGCTTAGCGGGGACTTGGCAAGAGACCCAGTACTTC	CASSLAGTWQETQYF
.	TRBV19	TRBJ2-1	TRBD1	TGTGCCAGTAGTAGCCTCAGACAGGGGGCCAATGAGCAGTTCTTC	CASSSLRQGANEQFF
.	TRBV27	TRBJ2-6	TRBD2	TGTGCCAGCAGTTCCGGACTAGCGGGAGGCTCTGGGGCCAACGTCCTGACTTTC	CASSSGLAGGSGANVLTF
.	TRBV5-1	TRBJ1-1	TRBD1	TGCGCCAGCAGCCCGCCGGGACAGGTCGGGAGAGAAGCTTTCTTT	CASSPPGQVGREAFF
.	TRBV18	TRBJ2-1	TRBD2	TGTGCCAGCTCACCAGACTCCGGGGGGGAGCAGTTCTTC	CASSPDSGGEQFF